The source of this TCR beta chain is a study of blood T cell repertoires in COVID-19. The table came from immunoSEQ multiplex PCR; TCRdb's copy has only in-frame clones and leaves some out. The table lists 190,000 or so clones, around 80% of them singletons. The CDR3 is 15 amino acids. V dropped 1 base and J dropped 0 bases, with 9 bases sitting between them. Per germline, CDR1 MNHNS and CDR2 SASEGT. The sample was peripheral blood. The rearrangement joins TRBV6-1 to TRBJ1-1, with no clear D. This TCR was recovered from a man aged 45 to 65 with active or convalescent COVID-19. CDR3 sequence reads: CASSEGEWLNTEAFF. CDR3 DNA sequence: TGTGCCAGCAGTGAAGGAGAGTGGTTGAACACTGAAGCTTTCTTT.